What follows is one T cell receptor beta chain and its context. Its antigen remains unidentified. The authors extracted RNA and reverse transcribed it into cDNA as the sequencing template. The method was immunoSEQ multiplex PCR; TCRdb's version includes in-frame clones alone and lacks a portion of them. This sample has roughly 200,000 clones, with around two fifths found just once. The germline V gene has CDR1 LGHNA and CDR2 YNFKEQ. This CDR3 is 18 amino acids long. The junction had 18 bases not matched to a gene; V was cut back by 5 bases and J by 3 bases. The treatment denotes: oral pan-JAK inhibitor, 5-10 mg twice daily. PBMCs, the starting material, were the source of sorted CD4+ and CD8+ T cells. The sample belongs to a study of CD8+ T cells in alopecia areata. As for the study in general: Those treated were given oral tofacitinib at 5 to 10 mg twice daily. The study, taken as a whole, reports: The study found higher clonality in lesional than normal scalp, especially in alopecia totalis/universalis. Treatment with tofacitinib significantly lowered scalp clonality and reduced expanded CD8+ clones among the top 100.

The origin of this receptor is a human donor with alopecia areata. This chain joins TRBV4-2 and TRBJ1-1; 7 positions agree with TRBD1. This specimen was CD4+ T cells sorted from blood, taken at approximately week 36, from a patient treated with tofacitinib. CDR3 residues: CASSSPGGLFRRDTEAFF. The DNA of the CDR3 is TGTGCCAGCAGCTCTCCAGGGGGGCTATTTCGTCGAGACACTGAAGCTTTCTTT.